This TCR beta chain was obtained from a study of blood T cell repertoires in COVID-19. Study-wide background: The study drew acute and convalescent COVID-19 samples from the United States, Italy and Spain. Sources were T cells, B-cell-depleted T cells, or PBMCs; the material itself was cDNA or gDNA.

In the original processing: Amplified reference gene primers provided the basis for estimating nucleated cell counts. Measured with immunoSEQ multiplex PCR; TCRdb has only the in-frame clones, and not every one. Clone size and the V and J calls come from that table; the DNA yielded D and trimming. Of some 180,000 clones listed, about nine tenths were seen once; the top ten hold about a fifth. V gave up 6 bases and J gave up 0 bases; unmatched junction bases: 5. The CDR3 consists of 15 residues. In germline, CDR1 is MNHNY, CDR2 SVGAGI (reference sequence). The source of this sequence is a man in his 70s with active or convalescent COVID-19. This sequence joins TRBV6-6 and TRBJ2-7; 10 nucleotides agree with TRBD1. Sequenced material: peripheral blood. CDR3 residues: CASSVGQGYSYEQYF. The CDR3 nucleotides are TGTGCCAGCAGCGTGGGACAGGGGTACTCCTACGAGCAGTACTTC.